This TCR beta chain was sequenced in a study of response to subunit inactivated influenza vaccine. This clonotype was detected only a few times. Its antigen remains unidentified. The V and J ends lost 8 bases and 1 base respectively, with 14 bases between them. CDR1 and CDR2 from the germline V gene are SGHVS and FQNEAQ. CDR3 length equals 14 residues. TCRdb called the RT-PCR reads again in MiXCR, with one record for every CDR3 protein. This table has 550,000 to 600,000 distinct CDR3 sequences, approximately 12% appearing once. Study results and caveats: Authors suggested that a seasonal influenza vaccination recruits few new T cells each time.

The chain links TRBV7-8 to TRBJ1-1, with no clear D. Source: PBMCs from blood, taken on the day of vaccination. The TCR was taken from a man in his forties or fifties who received an inactivated influenza vaccine. The CDR3 DNA is TGTGCCAGCCAGACCGCTGGGGAGAACACTGAAGCTTTCTTT. Its protein product is CASQTAGENTEAFF.